Following are 5 T cell receptor beta chains from one sample sequenced in a study of siplizumab effects on memory and regulatory T cells. Produced via immunoSEQ multiplex PCR; TCRdb's table is partial and in-frame only. Here the sample spans about 85,000 clones, approximately 95% being singletons. Sequenced material: CD8+ T cells sorted from blood. The receptor set was obtained from a human donor in good health.

This clone was found a few times. The gene calls are TRBV7-6 and TRBJ2-1, with 13 bases fitting TRBD2. Germline-derived CDR1 and CDR2 are SGHVS and FNYEAQ. After removal of 5 bases from V and 7 bases from J, the junction contained 8 bases not matched to a gene. The CDR3 is 16 amino acids. CDR3 in DNA: TGTGCCAGCAGCCCGTTGCCGGGACTAGCGGGGAATGAGCAGTTCTTC. Translation: CASSPLPGLAGNEQFF.

The chain is built from TRBV5-1 and TRBJ1-3, with D uncertain. The CDR3 runs 14 residues. V dropped 5 bases and J dropped 4 bases, with 13 bases sitting between them. Germline CDR1 is SGHRS and CDR2 is YFSETQ. The CDR3 sequence: CASRPDLGGNTIYF. For the CDR3, the DNA is TGCGCCAGCAGACCCGACCTGGGGGGAAACACCATATATTTT.

J is TRBJ2-5 and V is TRBV6-5; TRBD1 matches 8 bases. This CDR3 has 13 amino acids. Germline CDR1 MNHEY, CDR2 SVGAGI. After removal of 6 bases from V and 2 bases from J, the junction contained 2 bases not matched to a gene. The CDR3 DNA reads as TGTGCCAGCAGCAACAGGGGGCAAGAGACCCAGTACTTC. It encodes CASSNRGQETQYF.

The rearrangement uses TRBV7-8 and TRBJ2-1; a weak D match, TRBD1 (6 bases). The CDR3 contains 17 residues. Germline V gene data show CDR1 as SGHVS and CDR2 as FQNEAQ. The V and J ends lost 6 bases and 4 bases respectively, with 22 bases between them. The chain's CDR3 is CASSQGGVGSGYNEQFF. In DNA, the CDR3 is TGTGCCAGCAGTCAAGGGGGAGTGGGGAGTGGGTACAATGAGCAGTTCTTC.

The genes are TRBV19 and TRBJ1-5, with no clear D. Trimming took 3 bases from V and 3 from J, leaving 6 bases between them. CDR3 length equals 13 residues. Germline CDR1 reads LNHDA; CDR2 reads SQIVND (reference sequence). This CDR3 is CASSIGYNQPQHF. For the CDR3, the DNA is TGTGCCAGTAGTATCGGTTACAATCAGCCCCAGCATTTT.